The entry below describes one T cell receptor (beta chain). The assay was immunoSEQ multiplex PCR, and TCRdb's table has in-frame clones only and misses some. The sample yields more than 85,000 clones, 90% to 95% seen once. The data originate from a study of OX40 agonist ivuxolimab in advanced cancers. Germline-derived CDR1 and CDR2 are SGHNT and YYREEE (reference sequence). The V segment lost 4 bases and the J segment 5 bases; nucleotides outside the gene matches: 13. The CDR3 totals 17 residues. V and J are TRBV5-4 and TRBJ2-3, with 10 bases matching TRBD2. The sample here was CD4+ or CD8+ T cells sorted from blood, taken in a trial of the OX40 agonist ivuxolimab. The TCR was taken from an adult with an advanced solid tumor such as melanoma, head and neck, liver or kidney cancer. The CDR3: CASSQGGLAGVRDTQYF. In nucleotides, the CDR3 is TGTGCCAGCAGCCAGGGGGGGCTAGCGGGAGTACGAGATACGCAGTATTTT.